This passage covers 10 T cell receptor beta chains from one sample sequenced in a study of T-cell memory formation after mild COVID-19. From the 5' RACE reads, TCRdb called clonotypes with MiXCR, one entry per CDR3 protein. Of over 150,000 distinct CDR3 sequences listed, 20% to 25% are singletons. Sequencing was performed on PBMCs or a T cell subset sorted from them (not recorded which). These receptors all stem from an adult woman who had mild COVID-19 (a few samples of this study predate the infection). Cell type and time point are not known.

The chain joins TRBV5-6 to TRBJ1-2; D call uncertain. V lost 1 base to trimming and J lost 4 bases, with 8 bases between them. Germline values: CDR1 SGHDT, CDR2 YYEEEE. CDR3 length: 13 residues. The CDR3 bases are TGTGCCAGCAGCTTGTCGGAGGTCTATGGCTACACCTTC. This sequence encodes CASSLSEVYGYTF.

The chain has TRBV7-3 and TRBJ2-1; TRBD2 agrees at 11 bases. V gave up 5 bases and J gave up 2 bases; unmatched junction bases: 8. CDR1 SGHTA and CDR2 FQGTGA come from the germline V gene. The CDR3 length is 17 residues. The CDR3 bases are TGTGCCAGCAGCCCCTTAGCGGGGGGGCCGCCCTACAATGAGCAGTTCTTC. Amino acids: CASSPLAGGPPYNEQFF.

This clonotype was seen a handful of times. The chain carries TRBV14 and TRBJ2-2; D may be TRBD2 (5 bases). CDR3 length equals 14 residues. Germline-derived CDR1 and CDR2 are SGHDN and FVKESK. V was trimmed by 4 bases and J by 2 bases, leaving 8 bases between them. CDR3 region: CASSLASNTGELFF. In DNA, the CDR3 is TGTGCCAGCAGCCTAGCGAGCAACACCGGGGAGCTGTTTTTT.

A few counts support this clonotype. The chain joins TRBV7-9 to TRBJ2-1; D is possibly TRBD2 (6 bases). The germline V and J ends were trimmed by 5 bases and 4 bases, with 12 bases remaining between them. The CDR3 totals 14 residues. The germline CDR1 and CDR2 sequences are SEHNR and FQNEAQ (reference sequence). The CDR3 DNA is TGTGCCAGCAGCGATACCGGAGGGTACAATGAGCAGTTCTTC. It codes for CASSDTGGYNEQFF.

The rearrangement uses TRBV6-5 and TRBJ2-3, with 7 bases lining up with TRBD2. CDR3 size: 15 residues. Unmatched junction bases numbered 11, after V lost 6 bases and J lost 5 bases. Germline values: CDR1 MNHEY, CDR2 SVGAGI. CDR3 sequence reads: CASSPEAGDQDTQYF. The DNA for the CDR3 is TGTGCCAGCAGCCCGGAGGCGGGAGACCAAGATACGCAGTATTTT.

This chain joins TRBV3-1 and TRBJ2-7; possibly TRBD2 for D (5 bases). The V gene's germline CDR1 is LGHDT and CDR2 YNNKEL (reference sequence). The length of the CDR3 is 14 residues. V lost 1 base to trimming and J lost 3 bases, with 10 bases between them. As DNA, the CDR3 is TGTGCCAGCAGCCAAGGTCCAGACTACTACGAGCAGTACTTC. Amino acids: CASSQGPDYYEQYF.

This clonotype was detected only a few times. V is TRBV12-3 or TRBV12-4 and J is TRBJ2-5, with 7 positions matching TRBD1. V shed 8 bases, J shed 4 bases, and the junction held 4 bases outside the gene matches. The CDR3 has 12 residues. CDR3 amino acids: CASGDRVETQYF. The CDR3 nucleotides are TGTGCCAGCGGCGACAGGGTAGAGACCCAGTACTTC.

The J gene is TRBJ2-2, the V gene TRBV7-9, with TRBD1 as a possible D gene (5 bases). Trimming took 5 bases from V and 10 from J, leaving 8 bases between them. Germline V gene sequence: CDR1 SEHNR, CDR2 FQNEAQ (reference sequence). This CDR3 has 11 amino acids. The CDR3 bases are TGTGCCAGCAGCCCAGGGCAGGAGCTGTTTTTT. Its translation is CASSPGQELFF.

The rearrangement uses TRBV5-6 and TRBJ1-1; D not resolved. Trimming left V 4 bases short and J 1 base short, with 11 bases between. The CDR3 covers 14 residues. In germline, CDR1 is SGHDT, CDR2 YYEEEE. The CDR3 is CASSPRGGNTEAFF. CDR3 coding DNA: TGTGCCAGCAGCCCGAGAGGAGGGAACACTGAAGCTTTCTTT.

The chain combines TRBV19 with TRBJ2-1; 12 bases agree with TRBD2. There are 15 residues in the CDR3. Germline lookup yields CDR1 LNHDA and CDR2 SQIVND (reference sequence). Trimming cost V 6 bases and J 10 bases; bases outside gene matches: 10. CDR3 in amino acids: CASSQRLAGGEEQFF. The CDR3, as DNA: TGTGCCAGTAGCCAGAGGCTAGCGGGAGGGGAGGAGCAGTTCTTC.